A selection of T cell receptor beta chains follows, all from one sample in a study of OX40 agonist ivuxolimab in advanced cancers. TCRdb keeps only in-frame clones here, not all; method: immunoSEQ multiplex PCR. Here the sample spans around 62,000 clones, about 84% being singletons. This sample comprised CD4+ or CD8+ T cells sorted from blood, obtained in a trial of the OX40 agonist ivuxolimab. The receptors originated from an adult with an advanced solid tumor such as melanoma, head and neck, liver or kidney cancer. CDR3s include the opening cysteine and the closing phenylalanine or tryptophan. The D gene is left open where the match is weak. Clone size, where shown, is once, few, many, or a class for clones that have expanded.

>TRBJ2-3|TRBV23-1|TRBD1|-
CASSQSPETGLNTQYF
TGCGCCAGCAGTCAATCTCCAGAGACAGGGCTCAATACGCAGTATTTT
>TRBJ2-4|TRBV7-9|TRBD2|-
CASSPSGTAKNIQYF
TGTGCCAGCAGCCCAAGCGGGACAGCCAAAAACATTCAGTACTTC
>TRBJ2-5|TRBV2|-|-
CASRRDPQETQYF
TGTGCCAGCAGAAGGGACCCCCAAGAGACCCAGTACTTC
>TRBJ2-4|TRBV29-1|-|-
CSVVFGQGTIQYF
TGCAGCGTTGTTTTCGGTCAGGGGACCATTCAGTACTTC
>TRBJ2-3|TRBV11-3|-|-
CASSLEGRRTDTQYF
TGTGCCAGCAGCTTAGAGGGACGAAGGACAGATACGCAGTATTTT
>TRBJ2-2|TRBV19|-|few
CASSITGFSGELFF
TGTGCCAGTAGTATCACAGGGTTTTCCGGGGAGCTGTTTTTT
>TRBJ2-2|TRBV7-9|-|-
CASSLEGDRGVLFF
TGTGCCAGCAGCTTAGAGGGGGACCGCGGAGTGCTGTTTTTT
>TRBJ1-2|TRBV6-5|-|-
CASSYKRAGANYGYTF
TGTGCCAGCAGTTATAAAAGGGCAGGAGCTAACTATGGCTACACCTTC
>TRBJ2-1|TRBV10-3|-|-
CAISEGYEQFF
TGTGCCATCAGTGAGGGATATGAGCAGTTCTTC
>TRBJ1-5|TRBV7-2|TRBD1|-
CASSLVSGQAQPQHF
TGTGCCAGCAGCTTAGTGTCGGGACAGGCTCAGCCCCAGCATTTT
>TRBJ1-5|TRBV7-2|TRBD1|-
CASSPNGQGQPQHF
TGTGCCAGCAGCCCTAACGGACAGGGCCAGCCCCAGCATTTT
>TRBJ2-2|TRBV4-2|-|-
CASSLRGDGELFF
TGTGCCAGCAGCCTTCGAGGTGACGGGGAGCTGTTTTTT
>TRBJ1-2|TRBV5-6|-|-
CASSLVGQGYGYTF
TGTGCCAGCAGCTTGGTAGGTCAGGGGTATGGCTACACCTTC
>TRBJ2-2|TRBV2|-|-
CASSLTMTGELFF
TGTGCCAGCAGTCTCACTATGACCGGGGAGCTGTTTTTT
>TRBJ2-2|TRBV25-1|-|-
CASSDSNTGELFF
TGTGCCAGCAGTGACTCGAACACCGGGGAGCTGTTTTTT